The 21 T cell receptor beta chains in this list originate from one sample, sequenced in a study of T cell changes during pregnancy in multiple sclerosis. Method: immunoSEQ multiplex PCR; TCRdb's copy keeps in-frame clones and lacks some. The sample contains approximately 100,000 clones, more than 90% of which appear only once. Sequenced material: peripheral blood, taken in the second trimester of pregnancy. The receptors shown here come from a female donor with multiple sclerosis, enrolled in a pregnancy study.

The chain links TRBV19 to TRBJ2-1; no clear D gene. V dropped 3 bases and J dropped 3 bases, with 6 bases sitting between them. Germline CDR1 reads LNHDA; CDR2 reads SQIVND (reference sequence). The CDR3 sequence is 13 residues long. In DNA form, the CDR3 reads TGTGCCAGTAGTATTGTACACTACAATGAGCAGTTCTTC. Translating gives CASSIVHYNEQFF.

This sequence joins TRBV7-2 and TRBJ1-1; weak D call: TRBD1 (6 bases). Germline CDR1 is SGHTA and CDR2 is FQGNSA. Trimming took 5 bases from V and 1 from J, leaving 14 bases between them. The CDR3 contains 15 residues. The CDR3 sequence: CASSLTGRSNTEAFF. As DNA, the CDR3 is TGTGCCAGCAGCCTGACAGGCCGTTCGAACACTGAAGCTTTCTTT.

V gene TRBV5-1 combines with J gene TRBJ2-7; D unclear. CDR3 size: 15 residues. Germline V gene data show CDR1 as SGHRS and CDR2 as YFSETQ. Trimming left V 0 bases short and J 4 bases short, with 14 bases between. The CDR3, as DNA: TGCGCCAGCAGCTTGGTGGGCGAGCAATTATACGAGCAGTACTTC. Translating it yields CASSLVGEQLYEQYF.

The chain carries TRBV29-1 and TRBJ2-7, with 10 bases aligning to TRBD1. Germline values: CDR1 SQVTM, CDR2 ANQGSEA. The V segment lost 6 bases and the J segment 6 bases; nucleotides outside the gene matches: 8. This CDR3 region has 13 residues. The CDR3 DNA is TGCAGCGTAGGGACAGGGGAGTGGGGCGAGCAGTACTTC. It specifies CSVGTGEWGEQYF.

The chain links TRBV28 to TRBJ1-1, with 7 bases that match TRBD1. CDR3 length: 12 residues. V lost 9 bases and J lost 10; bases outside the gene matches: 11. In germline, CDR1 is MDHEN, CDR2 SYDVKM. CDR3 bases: TGTGCCAGTAGGAACAGGGGATTCCGAGCTTTCTTT. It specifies CASRNRGFRAFF.

CDR3 sequence reads: CAISEVPEAQYF. The CDR3 DNA follows: TGTGCCATCAGTGAGGTCCCGGAGGCGCAGTACTTC. This chain links TRBV10-3 with TRBJ2-7, with D perhaps matching TRBD2 (5 bases). V lost 2 bases and J lost 9, with 11 bases in between. Germline values: CDR1 ENHRY, CDR2 SYGVKD. CDR3 length: 12 amino acids.

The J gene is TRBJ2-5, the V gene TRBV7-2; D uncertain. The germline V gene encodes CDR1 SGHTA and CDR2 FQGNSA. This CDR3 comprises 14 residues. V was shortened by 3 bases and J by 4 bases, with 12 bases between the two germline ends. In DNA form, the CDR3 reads TGTGCCAGCAGCTTGATCGGAGCGCGAGAGACCCAGTACTTC. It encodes CASSLIGARETQYF. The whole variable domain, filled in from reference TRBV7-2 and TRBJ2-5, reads GAGVSQSPSNKVTEKGKDVELRCDPISGHTALYWYRQSLGQGLEFLIYFQGNSAPDKSGLPSDRFSAERTGGSVSTLTIQRTQQEDSAVYLCASSLIGARETQYFGPGTRLLVL.

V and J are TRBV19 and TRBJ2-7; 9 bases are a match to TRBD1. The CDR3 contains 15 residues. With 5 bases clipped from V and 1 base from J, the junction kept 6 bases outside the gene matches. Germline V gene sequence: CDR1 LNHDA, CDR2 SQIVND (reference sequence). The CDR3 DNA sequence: TGTGCCAGTAGTTTAGGACAGGGGACATCCTACGAGCAGTACTTC. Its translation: CASSLGQGTSYEQYF. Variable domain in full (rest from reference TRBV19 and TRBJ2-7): DGGITQSPKYLFRKEGQNVTLSCEQNLNHDAMYWYRQDPGQGLRLIYYSQIVNDFQKGDIAEGYSVSREKKESFPLTVTSAQKNPTAFYLCASSLGQGTSYEQYFGPGTRLTVT.

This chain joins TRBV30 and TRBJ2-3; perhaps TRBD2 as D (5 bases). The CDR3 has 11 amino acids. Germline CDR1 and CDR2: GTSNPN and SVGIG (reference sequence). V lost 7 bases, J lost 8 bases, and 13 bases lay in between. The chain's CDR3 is CASKVAGTQYF. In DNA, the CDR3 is TGTGCCTCAAAGGTTGCGGGTACGCAGTATTTT.

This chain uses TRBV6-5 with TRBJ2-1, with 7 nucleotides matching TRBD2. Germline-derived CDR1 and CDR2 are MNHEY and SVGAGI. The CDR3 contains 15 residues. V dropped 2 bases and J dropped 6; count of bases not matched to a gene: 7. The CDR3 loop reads CASSYEGLKGNEQFF. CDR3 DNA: TGTGCCAGCAGTTACGAGGGACTAAAAGGCAATGAGCAGTTCTTC.

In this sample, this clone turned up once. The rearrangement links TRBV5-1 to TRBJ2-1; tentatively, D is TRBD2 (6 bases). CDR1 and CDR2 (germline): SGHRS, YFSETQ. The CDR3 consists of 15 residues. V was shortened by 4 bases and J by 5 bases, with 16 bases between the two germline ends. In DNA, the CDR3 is TGCGCCAGCAGCCGCCGGGGGACTGACGACAATGAGCAGTTCTTC. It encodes CASSRRGTDDNEQFF.

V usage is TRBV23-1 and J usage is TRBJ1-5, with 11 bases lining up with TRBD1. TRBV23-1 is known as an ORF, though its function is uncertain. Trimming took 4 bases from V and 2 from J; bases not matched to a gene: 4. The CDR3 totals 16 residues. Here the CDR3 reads CASSPRTGGGNQPQHF. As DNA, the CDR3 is TGCGCCAGCAGTCCCCGGACAGGGGGCGGCAATCAGCCCCAGCATTTT.

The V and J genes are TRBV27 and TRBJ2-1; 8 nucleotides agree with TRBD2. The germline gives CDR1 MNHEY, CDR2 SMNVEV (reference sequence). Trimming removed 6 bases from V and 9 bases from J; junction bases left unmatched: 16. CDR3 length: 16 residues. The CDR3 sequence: CASRGVRSGSGSEQFF. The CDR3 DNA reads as TGTGCCAGCAGAGGGGTTCGGAGCGGGAGCGGGAGTGAGCAGTTCTTC.

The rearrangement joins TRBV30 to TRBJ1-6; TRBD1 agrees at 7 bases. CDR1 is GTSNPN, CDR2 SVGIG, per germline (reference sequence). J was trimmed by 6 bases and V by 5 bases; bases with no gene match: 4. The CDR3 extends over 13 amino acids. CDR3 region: CAWDRDSNSPLHF. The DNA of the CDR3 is TGTGCCTGGGACCGGGACAGTAATTCACCCCTCCACTTT. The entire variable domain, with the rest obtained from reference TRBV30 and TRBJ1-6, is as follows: SQTIHQWPATLVQPVGSPLSLECTVEGTSNPNLYWYRQAAGRGLQLLFYSVGIGQISSEVPQNLSASRPQDRQFILSSKKLLLSDSGFYLCAWDRDSNSPLHFGNGTRLTVT.

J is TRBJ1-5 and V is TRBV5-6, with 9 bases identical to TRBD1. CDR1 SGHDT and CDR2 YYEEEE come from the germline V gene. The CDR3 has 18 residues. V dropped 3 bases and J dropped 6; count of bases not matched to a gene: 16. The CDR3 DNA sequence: TGTGCCAGCAGCTCCTTCACCCACAGGGGGCTCTCGGGTCAGCCCCAGCATTTT. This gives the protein CASSSFTHRGLSGQPQHF.

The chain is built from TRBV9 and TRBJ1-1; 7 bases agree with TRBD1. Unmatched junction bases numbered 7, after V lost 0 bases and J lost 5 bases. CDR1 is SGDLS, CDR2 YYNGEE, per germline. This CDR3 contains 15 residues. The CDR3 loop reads CASSVGTGTATEAFF. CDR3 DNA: TGTGCCAGCAGCGTAGGTACAGGGACAGCTACTGAAGCTTTCTTT.

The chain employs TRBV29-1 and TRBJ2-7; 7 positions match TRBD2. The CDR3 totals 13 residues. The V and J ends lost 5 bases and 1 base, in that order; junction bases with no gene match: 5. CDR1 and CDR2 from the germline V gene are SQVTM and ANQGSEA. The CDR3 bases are TGCAGCGTTTTAACGGGAGGTTCCTACGAGCAGTACTTC. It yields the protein CSVLTGGSYEQYF.

Here the CDR3 DNA reads TGTGCCAGCAGCCCTGACGCGAGGGGGTTCTTCTACACCTTC. Amino acids: CASSPDARGFFYTF. The V gene is TRBV28, the J gene TRBJ1-2, with D perhaps TRBD1 (6 bases). The CDR3 runs 14 residues. Trimming shortened V by 6 bases and J by 10 bases, and 21 bases separated the two germline ends. Germline V gene sequence: CDR1 MDHEN, CDR2 SYDVKM.

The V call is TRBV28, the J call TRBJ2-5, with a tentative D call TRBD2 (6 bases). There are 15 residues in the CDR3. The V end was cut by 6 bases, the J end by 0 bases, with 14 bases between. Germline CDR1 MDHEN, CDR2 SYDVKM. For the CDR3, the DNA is TGTGCCAGCAGACCAGGACGGGAGTACCAAGAGACCCAGTACTTC. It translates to CASRPGREYQETQYF.

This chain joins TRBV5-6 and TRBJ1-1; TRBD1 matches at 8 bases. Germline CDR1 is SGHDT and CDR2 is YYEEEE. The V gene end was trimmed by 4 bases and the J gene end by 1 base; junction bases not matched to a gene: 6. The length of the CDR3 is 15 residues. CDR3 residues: CASSRRTGWNTEAFF. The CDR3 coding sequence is TGTGCCAGCAGCCGAAGGACAGGGTGGAACACTGAAGCTTTCTTT.

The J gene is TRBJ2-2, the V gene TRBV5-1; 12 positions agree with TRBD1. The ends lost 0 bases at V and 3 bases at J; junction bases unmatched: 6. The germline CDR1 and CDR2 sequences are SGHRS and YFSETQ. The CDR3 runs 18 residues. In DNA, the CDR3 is TGCGCCAGCAGCTTGGAAGTGGGACAGGGGGCCTACACCGGGGAGCTGTTTTTT. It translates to CASSLEVGQGAYTGELFF.